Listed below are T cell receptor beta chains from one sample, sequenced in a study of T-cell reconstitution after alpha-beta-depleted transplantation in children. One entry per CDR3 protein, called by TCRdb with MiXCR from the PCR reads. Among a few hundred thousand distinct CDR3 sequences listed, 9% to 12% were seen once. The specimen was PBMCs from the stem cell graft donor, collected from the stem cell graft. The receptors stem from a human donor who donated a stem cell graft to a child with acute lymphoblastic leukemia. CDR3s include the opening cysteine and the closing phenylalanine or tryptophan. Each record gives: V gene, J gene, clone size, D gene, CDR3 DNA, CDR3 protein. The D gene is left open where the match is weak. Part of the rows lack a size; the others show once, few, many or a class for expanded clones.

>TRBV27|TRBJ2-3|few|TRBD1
TGTGCCAGCAGTTTATCGAAGCCGGCAGGGGGCTACACAGATACGCAGTATTTT
CASSLSKPAGGYTDTQYF
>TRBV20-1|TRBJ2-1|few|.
TGCAGTGCTAGACCCGAGGTGGATGAGCAGTTCTTC
CSARPEVDEQFF
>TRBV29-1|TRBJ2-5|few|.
TGCAGCGTTGAAGGCCTCACGGGACATCGACAAGAGACCCAGTACTTC
CSVEGLTGHRQETQYF
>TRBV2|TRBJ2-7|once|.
TGTGCCAGCAGCGGACTCCGGGAGCAGTACTTC
CASSGLREQYF
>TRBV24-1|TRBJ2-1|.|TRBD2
TGTGCCACCAGTGGGCGAAGCGGGAGCTCCTACAATGAGCAGTTCTTC
CATSGRSGSSYNEQFF
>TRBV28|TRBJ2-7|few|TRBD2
TGTGCCAGCAGTTTGACTAGCGGCACAGTGGCCCTCTACGAGCAGTACTTC
CASSLTSGTVALYEQYF
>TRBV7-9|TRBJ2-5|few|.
TGTGCCAGCAGCGTCCCGGGGGTGGAGACCCAGTACTTC
CASSVPGVETQYF
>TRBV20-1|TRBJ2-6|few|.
TGCAGTGCTCTTGCATCGGCTGGGGCCAACGTCCTGACTTTC
CSALASAGANVLTF
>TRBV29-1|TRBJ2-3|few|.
TGCAGCGTTGAAGATGCGCTGGTGAATACGCAGTATTTT
CSVEDALVNTQYF
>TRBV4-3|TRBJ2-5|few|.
TGCGCCAGCAGCCAAGAGTCCATAGGACGGAACCAAGAGACCCAGTACTTC
CASSQESIGRNQETQYF
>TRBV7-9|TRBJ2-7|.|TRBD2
TGTGCCAGCAGCTTATTAGCGGGAGGGCTAGATTACGAGCAGTACTTC
CASSLLAGGLDYEQYF
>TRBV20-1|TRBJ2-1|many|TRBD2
TGCAGTGCTTCCCCGACTAGCGGATACAATGAGCAGTTCTTC
CSASPTSGYNEQFF
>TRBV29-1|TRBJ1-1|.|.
TGCAGCGTTGAAAGGCGGCTGAACACTGAAGCTTTCTTT
CSVERRLNTEAFF
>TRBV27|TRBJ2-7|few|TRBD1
TGTGCCAGCAGTTCCTGGACAGGGGGTTCCCGCCCCTACGAGCAGTACTTC
CASSSWTGGSRPYEQYF
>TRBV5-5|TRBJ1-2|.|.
TGTGCCAGCAGCCCCCCGACAGTGGACTATGGCTACACCTTC
CASSPPTVDYGYTF
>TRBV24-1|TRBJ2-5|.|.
TGTGCCACCAGTGATTTATACGCGGGACCTATGAACCAAGAGACCCAGTACTTC
CATSDLYAGPMNQETQYF
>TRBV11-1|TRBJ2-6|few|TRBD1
TGTGCCAGCAGCTGGGAGGTCTGGGGACAGGGGCTCTCTGGGGCCAACGTCCTGACTTTC
CASSWEVWGQGLSGANVLTF
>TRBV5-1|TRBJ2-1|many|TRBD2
TGCGCCAGCTCCACTAGCGGGAGTTCCTACAATGAGCAGTTCTTC
CASSTSGSSYNEQFF
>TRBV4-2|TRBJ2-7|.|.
TGTGCCAGCATCCATCAGGGCGGACTCTTCTACGAGCAGTACTTC
CASIHQGGLFYEQYF
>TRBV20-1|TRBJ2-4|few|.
TGCAGTGCTAAGACAGAATACAAAAACATTCAGTACTTC
CSAKTEYKNIQYF
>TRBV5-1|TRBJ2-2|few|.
TGCGCCAGCAGCTTGGATGGCAGTAACACCGGGGAGCTGTTTTTT
CASSLDGSNTGELFF
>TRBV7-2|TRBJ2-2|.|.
TGTGCCAGCAGCTTAGCCCCGGCGGGGACCGGGGAGCTGTTTTTT
CASSLAPAGTGELFF
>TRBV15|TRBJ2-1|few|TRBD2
TGTGCCACCAGCAGACCGGCGGGGGATGAGCAGTTCTTC
CATSRPAGDEQFF
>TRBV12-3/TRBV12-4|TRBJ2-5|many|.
TGTGCCAGCAGCCCTGCTATCCCCGACCGATCGGAGACCCAGTACTTC
CASSPAIPDRSETQYF
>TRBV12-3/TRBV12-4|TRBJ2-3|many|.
TGTGCCAGCAGTTTAGGGGGCGGCCGCACAGATACGCAGTATTTT
CASSLGGGRTDTQYF
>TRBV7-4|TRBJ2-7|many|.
TGTGCCAGCAGCTTAGGGGTGGCGGGGGCCCCCTACGAGCAGTACTTC
CASSLGVAGAPYEQYF
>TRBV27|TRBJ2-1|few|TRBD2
TGTGCCAGCAGTCGGACTAGCGCCCTCGGAAATGAGCAGTTCTTC
CASSRTSALGNEQFF
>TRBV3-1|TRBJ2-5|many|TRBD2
TGTGCCAGCAGGCCAGCGGGGGCTGGGGAGACCCAGTACTTC
CASRPAGAGETQYF
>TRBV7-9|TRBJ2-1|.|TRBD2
TGTGCCAGCAGATCGGGACTAGCGGGCAACTCCTACAATGAGCAGTTCTTC
CASRSGLAGNSYNEQFF
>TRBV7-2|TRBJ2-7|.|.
TGTGCCAGCAGCTCGATATCCCCTGGGCAACAGCAGTACTTC
CASSSISPGQQQYF
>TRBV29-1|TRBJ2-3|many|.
TGCAGCGTTGAGTGGCTAGCGCTTAGCACAGATACGCAGTATTTT
CSVEWLALSTDTQYF
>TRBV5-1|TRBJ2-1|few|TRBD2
TGCGCCAGCAGCTTGGGGTGGGAGGGCGCTGGCGGGGCCAATGAGCAGTTCTTC
CASSLGWEGAGGANEQFF
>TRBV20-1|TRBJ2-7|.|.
TGCAGTGCGCCTAGGGTCGGCTACGAGCAGTACTTC
CSAPRVGYEQYF
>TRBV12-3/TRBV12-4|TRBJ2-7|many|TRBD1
TGTGCCAGCAGCCTGGGTTCGTTGGACAGGGGGCGAGAGCAGTACTTC
CASSLGSLDRGREQYF
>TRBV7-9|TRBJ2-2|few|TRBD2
TGTGCCAGCAGCGGGAGGGCCGACGCCGGGGAGCTGTTTTTT
CASSGRADAGELFF
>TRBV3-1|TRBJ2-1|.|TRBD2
TGTGCCAGCAGTCCCCCAGGGGGCACGGCTAGCGGGAGGAACGCTGAGCAGTTCTTC
CASSPPGGTASGRNAEQFF
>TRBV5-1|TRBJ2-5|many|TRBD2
TGCGCCAGCAGCTTTTCGGGGGGCCAAGAGACCCAGTACTTC
CASSFSGGQETQYF
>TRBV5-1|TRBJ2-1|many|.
TGCGCCAGCAGCTTGGCAACTCTCAATGAGCAGTTCTTC
CASSLATLNEQFF
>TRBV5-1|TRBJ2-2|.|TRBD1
TGCGCCTGCAGCTCTCCACAGGGGGCGACCCCAAGCTACACCGGGGAGCTGTTTTTT
CACSSPQGATPSYTGELFF
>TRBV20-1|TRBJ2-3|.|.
TGCAGTGCTCCTTCAGCGGTAGATACGCAGTATTTT
CSAPSAVDTQYF
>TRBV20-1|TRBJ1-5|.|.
TGCAGTGCTAGAGATGGGGTAGGCAATCAGCCCCAGCATTTT
CSARDGVGNQPQHF
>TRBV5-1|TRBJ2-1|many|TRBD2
TGCGCCAGCAGCTTACGGGAGGGCGATGAGCAGTTCTTC
CASSLREGDEQFF
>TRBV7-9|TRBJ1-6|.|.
TGTGCCAGCAGCTCCCTAACTGCAGGAGTCAATTCACCCCTCCACTTT
CASSSLTAGVNSPLHF
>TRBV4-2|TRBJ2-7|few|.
TGTGCCAGCAGCCAAGATTTTGAGAGCGAGCAGTACTTC
CASSQDFESEQYF
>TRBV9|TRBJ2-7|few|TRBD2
TGTGCCAGCAGCGTGGGTATGAGCGGGATTACCTACGAGCAGTACTTC
CASSVGMSGITYEQYF
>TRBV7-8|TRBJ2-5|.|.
TGTGCCAGCAGAATAGCCGCCTGGGCCCAAGAGACCCAGTACTTC
CASRIAAWAQETQYF
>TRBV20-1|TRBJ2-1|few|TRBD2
TGCAGTGCTATGGTTGCTGGACTAGCGCCCTTC
CSAMVAGLAPF
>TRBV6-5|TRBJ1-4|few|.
TGTGCCAGCATACAGGCAACTAATGAAAAACTGTTTTTT
CASIQATNEKLFF
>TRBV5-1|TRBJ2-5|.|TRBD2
TGCGCCAGCCGCCGGGACTACGTCCAAGAGACCCAGTACTTC
CASRRDYVQETQYF
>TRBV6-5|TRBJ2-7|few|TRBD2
TGTGCCAGCAGGCGGACTAGCGCATACGAGCAGTACTTC
CASRRTSAYEQYF
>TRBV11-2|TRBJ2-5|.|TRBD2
TGTGCCAGCAGCCCCCCGAGCATCCCACTAGCGGGGATCCAAGAGACCCAGTACTTC
CASSPPSIPLAGIQETQYF
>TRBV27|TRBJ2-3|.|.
TGTGCCAGCAGTTATCAACTAGCAGATACGCAGTATTTT
CASSYQLADTQYF
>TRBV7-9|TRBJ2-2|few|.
TGTGCCAGCAGCTTAGAAGGGGCAACCGGGGAGCTGTTTTTT
CASSLEGATGELFF
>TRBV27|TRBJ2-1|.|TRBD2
TGTGCCAGCCGGCCGGGAGGGCCTAATGAGCAGTTCTTC
CASRPGGPNEQFF